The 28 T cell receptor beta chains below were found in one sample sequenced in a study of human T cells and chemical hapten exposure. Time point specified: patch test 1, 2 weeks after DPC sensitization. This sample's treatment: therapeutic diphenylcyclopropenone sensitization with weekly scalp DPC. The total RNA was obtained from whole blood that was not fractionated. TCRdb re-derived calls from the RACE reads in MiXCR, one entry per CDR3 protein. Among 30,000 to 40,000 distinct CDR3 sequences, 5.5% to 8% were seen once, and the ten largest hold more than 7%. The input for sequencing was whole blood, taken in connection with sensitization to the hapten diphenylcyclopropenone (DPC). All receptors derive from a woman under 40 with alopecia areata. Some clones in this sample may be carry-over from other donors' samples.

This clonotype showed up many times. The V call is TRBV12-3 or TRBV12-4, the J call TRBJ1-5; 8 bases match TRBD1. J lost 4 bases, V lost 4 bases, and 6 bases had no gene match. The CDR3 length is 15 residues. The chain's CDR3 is CASSYRTGKNQPQHF. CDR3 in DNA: TGTGCCAGCAGTTATAGGACAGGGAAAAATCAGCCCCAGCATTTT.

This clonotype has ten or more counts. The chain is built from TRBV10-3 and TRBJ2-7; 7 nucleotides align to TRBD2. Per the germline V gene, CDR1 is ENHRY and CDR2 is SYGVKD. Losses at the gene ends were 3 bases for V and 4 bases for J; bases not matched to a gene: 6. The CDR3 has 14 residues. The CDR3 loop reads CAISDSGLGYEQYF. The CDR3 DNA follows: TGTGCCATCAGTGATTCAGGACTAGGTTACGAGCAGTACTTC.

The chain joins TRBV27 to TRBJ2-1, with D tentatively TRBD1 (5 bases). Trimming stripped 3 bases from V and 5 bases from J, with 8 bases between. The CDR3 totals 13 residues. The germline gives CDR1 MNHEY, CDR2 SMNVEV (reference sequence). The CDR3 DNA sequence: TGTGCCAGCAGTTTGGCAGGGCACAATGAGCAGTTCTTC. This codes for CASSLAGHNEQFF.

This chain's CDR3 is CSARGTDLREQYF. In DNA form, the CDR3 reads TGCAGTGCTAGAGGGACAGACCTTCGCGAGCAGTACTTC. J is TRBJ2-7 and V is TRBV20-1, with D possibly being TRBD1 (6 bases). This CDR3 comprises 13 residues. V dropped 1 base and J dropped 6 bases, with 13 bases sitting between them. Germline V gene sequence: CDR1 DFQATT, CDR2 SNEGSKA (reference sequence).

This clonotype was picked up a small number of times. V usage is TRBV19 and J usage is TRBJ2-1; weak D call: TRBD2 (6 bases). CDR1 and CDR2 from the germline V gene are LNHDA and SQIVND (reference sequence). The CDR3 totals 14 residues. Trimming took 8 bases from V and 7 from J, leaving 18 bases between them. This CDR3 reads CASSRDSRSNEQFF. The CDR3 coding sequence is TGTGCCAGTTCCCGGGACTCAAGGAGTAATGAGCAGTTCTTC. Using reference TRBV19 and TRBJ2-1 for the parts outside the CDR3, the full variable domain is DGGITQSPKYLFRKEGQNVTLSCEQNLNHDAMYWYRQDPGQGLRLIYYSQIVNDFQKGDIAEGYSVSREKKESFPLTVTSAQKNPTAFYLCASSRDSRSNEQFFGPGTRLTVL.

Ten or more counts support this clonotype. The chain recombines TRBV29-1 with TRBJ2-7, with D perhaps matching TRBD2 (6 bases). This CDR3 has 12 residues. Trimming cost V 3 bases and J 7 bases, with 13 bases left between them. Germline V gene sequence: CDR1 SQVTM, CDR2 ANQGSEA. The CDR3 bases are TGCAGCGTTGACATGGAGGGTATGGAGCAGTACTTC. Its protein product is CSVDMEGMEQYF.

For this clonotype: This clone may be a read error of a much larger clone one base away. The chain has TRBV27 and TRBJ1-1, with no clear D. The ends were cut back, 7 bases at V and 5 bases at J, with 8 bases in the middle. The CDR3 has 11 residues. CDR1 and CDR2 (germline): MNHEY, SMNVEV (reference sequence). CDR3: CASTRGTEAFF. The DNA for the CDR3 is TGTGCCAGCACCCGAGGGACTGAAGCTTTCTTT.

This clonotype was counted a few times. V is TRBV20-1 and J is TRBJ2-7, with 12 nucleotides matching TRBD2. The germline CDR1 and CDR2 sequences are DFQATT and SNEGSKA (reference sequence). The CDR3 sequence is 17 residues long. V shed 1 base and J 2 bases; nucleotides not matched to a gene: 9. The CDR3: CSARAPGLAGGAYEQYF. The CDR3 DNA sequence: TGCAGTGCTAGAGCTCCGGGACTAGCGGGTGGCGCCTACGAGCAGTACTTC.

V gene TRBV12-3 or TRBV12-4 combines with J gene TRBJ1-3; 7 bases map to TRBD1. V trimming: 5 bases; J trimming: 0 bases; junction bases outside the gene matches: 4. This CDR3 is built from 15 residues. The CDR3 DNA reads TGTGCCAGCAGTCGACAGGGCGTCTCTGGAAACACCATATATTTT. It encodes CASSRQGVSGNTIYF.

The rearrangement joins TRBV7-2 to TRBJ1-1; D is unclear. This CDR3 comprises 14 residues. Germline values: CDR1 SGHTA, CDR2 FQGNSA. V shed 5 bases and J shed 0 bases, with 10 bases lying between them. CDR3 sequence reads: CASSTHWLNTEAFF. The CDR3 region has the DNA TGTGCCAGCAGCACCCATTGGTTGAACACTGAAGCTTTCTTT.

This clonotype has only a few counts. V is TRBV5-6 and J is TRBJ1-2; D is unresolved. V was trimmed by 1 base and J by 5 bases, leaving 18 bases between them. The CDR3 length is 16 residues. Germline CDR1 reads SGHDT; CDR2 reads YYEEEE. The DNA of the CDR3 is TGTGCCAGCAGCTTGTCGTCGTCAGACCAGATTTATGGCTACACCTTC. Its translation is CASSLSSSDQIYGYTF.

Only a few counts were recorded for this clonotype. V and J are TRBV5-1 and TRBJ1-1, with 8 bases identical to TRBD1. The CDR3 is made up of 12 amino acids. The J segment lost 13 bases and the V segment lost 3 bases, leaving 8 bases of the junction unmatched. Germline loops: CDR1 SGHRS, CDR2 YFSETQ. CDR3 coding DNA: TGCGCCAGCAGCTACGGACAGGGCCCTCGTTTCTTT. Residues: CASSYGQGPRFF.

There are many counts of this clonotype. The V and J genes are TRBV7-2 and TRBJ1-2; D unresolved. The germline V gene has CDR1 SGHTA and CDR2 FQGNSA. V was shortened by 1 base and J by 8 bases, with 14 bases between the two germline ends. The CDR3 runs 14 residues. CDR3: CASSLDNGYRGYTF. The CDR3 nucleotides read TGTGCCAGCAGCTTAGATAACGGGTATAGGGGCTACACCTTC.

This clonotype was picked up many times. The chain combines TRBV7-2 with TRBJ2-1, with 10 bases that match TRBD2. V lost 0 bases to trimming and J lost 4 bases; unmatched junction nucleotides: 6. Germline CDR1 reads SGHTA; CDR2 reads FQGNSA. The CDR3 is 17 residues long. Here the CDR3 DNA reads TGTGCCAGCAGCTTAGCATCTACTAGCGGGGCGTACAATGAGCAGTTCTTC. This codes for CASSLASTSGAYNEQFF.

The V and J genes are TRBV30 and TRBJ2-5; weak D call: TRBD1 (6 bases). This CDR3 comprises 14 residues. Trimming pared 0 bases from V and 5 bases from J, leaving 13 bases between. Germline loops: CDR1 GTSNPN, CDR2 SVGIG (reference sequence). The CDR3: CAWSVLQGRETQYF. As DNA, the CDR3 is TGTGCCTGGAGTGTTTTACAGGGTAGGGAGACCCAGTACTTC.

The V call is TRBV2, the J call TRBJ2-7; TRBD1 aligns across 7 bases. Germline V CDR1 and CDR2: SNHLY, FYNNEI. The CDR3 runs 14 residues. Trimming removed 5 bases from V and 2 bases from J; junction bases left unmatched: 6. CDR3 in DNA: TGTGCCAGCAGTCCCGGACAGGCCCCCTACGAGCAGTACTTC. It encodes CASSPGQAPYEQYF.

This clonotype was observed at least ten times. The CDR3 loop is CASSQLAGGHNEQFF. The CDR3 DNA reads as TGTGCCAGCAGCCAGCTAGCGGGGGGACACAATGAGCAGTTCTTC. The V call is TRBV7-3, the J call TRBJ2-1; 11 bases line up with TRBD2. The CDR3 extends over 15 amino acids. V was clipped by 5 bases and J by 5 bases; unmatched bases: 5. Germline CDR1 reads SGHTA; CDR2 reads FQGTGA.

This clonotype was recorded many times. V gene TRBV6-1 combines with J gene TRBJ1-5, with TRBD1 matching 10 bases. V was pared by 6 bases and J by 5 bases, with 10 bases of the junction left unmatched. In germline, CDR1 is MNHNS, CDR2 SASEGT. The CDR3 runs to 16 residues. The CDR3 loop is CASSGQGEVGYQPQHF. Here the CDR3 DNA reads TGTGCCAGCAGCGGACAGGGGGAGGTGGGGTATCAGCCCCAGCATTTT.

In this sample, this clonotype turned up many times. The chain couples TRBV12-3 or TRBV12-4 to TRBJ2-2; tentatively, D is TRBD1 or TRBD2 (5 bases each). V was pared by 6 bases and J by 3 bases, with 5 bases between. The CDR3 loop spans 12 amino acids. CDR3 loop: CASRGDTGELFF. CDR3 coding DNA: TGTGCCAGCAGGGGGGACACCGGGGAGCTGTTTTTT.

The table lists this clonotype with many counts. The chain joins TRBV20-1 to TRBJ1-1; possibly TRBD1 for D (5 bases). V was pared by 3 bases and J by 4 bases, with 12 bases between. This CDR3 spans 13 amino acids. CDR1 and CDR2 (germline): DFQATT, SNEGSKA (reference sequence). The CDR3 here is CSARDQGPTEAFF. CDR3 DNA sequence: TGCAGTGCTAGGGACCAGGGCCCCACTGAAGCTTTCTTT.

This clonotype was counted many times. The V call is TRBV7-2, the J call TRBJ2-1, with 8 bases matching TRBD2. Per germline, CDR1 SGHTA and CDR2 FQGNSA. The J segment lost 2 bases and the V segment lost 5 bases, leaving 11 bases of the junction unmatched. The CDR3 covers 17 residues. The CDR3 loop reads CASSHQSGGPPYNEQFF. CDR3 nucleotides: TGTGCCAGCAGCCATCAGAGCGGGGGTCCACCCTACAATGAGCAGTTCTTC.

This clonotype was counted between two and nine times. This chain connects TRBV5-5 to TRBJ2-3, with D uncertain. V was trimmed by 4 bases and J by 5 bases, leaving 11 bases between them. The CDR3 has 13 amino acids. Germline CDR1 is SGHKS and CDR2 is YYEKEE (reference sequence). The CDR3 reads CASSVLSGDTQYF. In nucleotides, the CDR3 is TGTGCCAGCAGCGTATTGTCCGGAGATACGCAGTATTTT.

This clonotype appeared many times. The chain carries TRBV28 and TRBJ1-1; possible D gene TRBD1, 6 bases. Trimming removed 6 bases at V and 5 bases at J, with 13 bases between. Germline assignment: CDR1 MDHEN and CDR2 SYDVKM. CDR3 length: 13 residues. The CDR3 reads CASSFRGATEAFF. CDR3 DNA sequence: TGTGCCAGCAGCTTTCGGGGGGCTACTGAAGCTTTCTTT.

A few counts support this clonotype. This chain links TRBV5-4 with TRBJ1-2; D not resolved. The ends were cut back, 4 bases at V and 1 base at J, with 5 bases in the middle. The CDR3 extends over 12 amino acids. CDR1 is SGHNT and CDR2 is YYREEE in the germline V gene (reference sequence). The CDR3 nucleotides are TGTGCCAGCAGCATCGATAACTATGGCTACACCTTC. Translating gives CASSIDNYGYTF.

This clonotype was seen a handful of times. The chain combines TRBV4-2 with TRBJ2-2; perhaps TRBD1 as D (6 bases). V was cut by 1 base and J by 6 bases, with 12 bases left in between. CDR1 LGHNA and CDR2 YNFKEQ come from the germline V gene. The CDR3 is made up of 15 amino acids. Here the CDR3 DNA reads TGTGCCAGCAGCCAAGTCGCAGGGACACCCGGGGAGCTGTTTTTT. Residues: CASSQVAGTPGELFF.

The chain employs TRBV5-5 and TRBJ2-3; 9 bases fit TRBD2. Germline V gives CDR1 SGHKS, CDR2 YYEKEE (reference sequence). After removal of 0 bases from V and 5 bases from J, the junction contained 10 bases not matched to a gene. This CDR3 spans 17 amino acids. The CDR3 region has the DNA TGTGCCAGCAGCTTGGTCGTATCCAGCGGGGGGATAGATACGCAGTATTTT. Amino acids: CASSLVVSSGGIDTQYF.

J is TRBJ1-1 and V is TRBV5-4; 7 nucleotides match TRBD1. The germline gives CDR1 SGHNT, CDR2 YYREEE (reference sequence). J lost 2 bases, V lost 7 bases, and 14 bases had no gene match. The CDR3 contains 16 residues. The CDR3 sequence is CASATQWGTANTEAFF. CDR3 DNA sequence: TGTGCCAGCGCGACGCAATGGGGGACAGCAAACACTGAAGCTTTCTTT.

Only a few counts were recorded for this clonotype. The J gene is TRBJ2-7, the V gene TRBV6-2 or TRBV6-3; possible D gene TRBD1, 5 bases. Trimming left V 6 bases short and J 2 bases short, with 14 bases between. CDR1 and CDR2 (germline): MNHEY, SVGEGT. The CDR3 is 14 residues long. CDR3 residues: CASRKGRVAYEQYF. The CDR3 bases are TGTGCCAGCAGAAAGGGCAGGGTCGCCTACGAGCAGTACTTC.